Given below is one T cell receptor beta chain in context. Germline CDR1 and CDR2: SGHVS and FNYEAQ. Trimming at V came to 5 bases and at J to 1 base, leaving 8 bases not matched to a gene. The CDR3 runs 16 residues. The method was immunoSEQ multiplex PCR; TCRdb's version includes in-frame clones alone and lacks a portion of them. This repertoire shows about 68,000 clones, approximately 82% found once; its top ten account for 4.5% to 6.5%. These data come from a study of PD-1 blockade in mismatch repair-deficient tumors. The chain links TRBV7-6 to TRBJ2-3; 8 nucleotides match TRBD1. The sequence was obtained from an adult with mismatch repair-deficient cancer. The specimen was peripheral blood, collected 2 weeks after starting pembrolizumab. The CDR3: CASSPRPGQGTDTQYF. The CDR3 coding sequence is TGTGCCAGCAGCCCTCGACCGGGACAGGGCACAGATACGCAGTATTTT.